Below, 3 T cell receptor beta chains from the same sample are listed, as sequenced in a study of blood T cell repertoires in COVID-19. The repertoire was sequenced with immunoSEQ multiplex PCR; TCRdb's copy has only in-frame clones and lacks some. The sample lists approximately 450,000 clones; roughly 85% were seen once. The sample was PBMCs or T cells enriched from blood (not recorded which). All receptors come from a woman aged 18-35 years with acute COVID-19.

The gene calls are TRBV7-2 and TRBJ1-1, with D perhaps matching TRBD1 (5 bases). The germline V gene has CDR1 SGHTA and CDR2 FQGNSA. With 4 bases removed from V and 3 bases from J, the gap between germline ends came to 18 bases. This CDR3 has 16 amino acids. The CDR3 nucleotides read TGTGCCAGCAGCTCCAGATTGGGGCTGAGATACACTGAAGCTTTCTTT. Its protein product is CASSSRLGLRYTEAFF.

This chain uses TRBV28 with TRBJ1-5; 7 bases map to TRBD1. The CDR3 runs to 12 residues. In germline, CDR1 is MDHEN, CDR2 SYDVKM. Trimming at V came to 7 bases and at J to 7 bases, leaving 4 bases not matched to a gene. In DNA form, the CDR3 reads TGTGCCAGCATGGAGGGGGCCCAGCCCCAGCATTTT. Encoded protein: CASMEGAQPQHF.

The chain combines TRBV7-2 with TRBJ2-7; 9 bases map to TRBD2. This CDR3 region has 18 residues. CDR1 and CDR2 from the germline V gene are SGHTA and FQGNSA. The J segment lost 2 bases and the V segment lost 1 base, leaving 12 bases of the junction unmatched. CDR3 sequence (DNA): TGTGCCAGCAGCTTAGGGGTAGCGGGAGAAATAGGTACCTACGAGCAGTACTTC. It yields the protein CASSLGVAGEIGTYEQYF.